One sample yielded the 21 T cell receptor beta chains listed below, sequenced in a study of cytomegalovirus exposure and HLA in healthy donors. PCR employed 60 Vbeta and 13 Jbeta primers. Some clones are missing from TCRdb's copy, which holds only in-frame ones; the method was immunoSEQ multiplex PCR. The sample includes under 150,000 clones, around 75% of them seen just once. Input material: PBMCs. These receptors were taken from a man aged 55 to 69 in good health and CMV-seronegative.

The chain links TRBV5-1 to TRBJ2-7; TRBD1 agrees at 9 bases. Per germline, CDR1 SGHRS and CDR2 YFSETQ. The CDR3 spans 15 residues. V trimming: 0 bases; J trimming: 4 bases; junction bases outside the gene matches: 5. In DNA form, the CDR3 reads TGCGCCAGCAGCTTGGGGACAGGGGTAATTTACGAGCAGTACTTC. Translated: CASSLGTGVIYEQYF.

This clone appeared a few times. The chain recombines TRBV6-1 with TRBJ1-1; D uncertain. In germline, CDR1 is MNHNS, CDR2 SASEGT. Trimming stripped 4 bases from V and 5 bases from J, with 8 bases between. This CDR3 comprises 12 residues. Here the CDR3 reads CASSVEGTEAFF. CDR3 nucleotide sequence: TGTGCCAGCAGTGTAGAGGGAACTGAAGCTTTCTTT.

The J gene is TRBJ2-7, the V gene TRBV7-9, with 12 bases fitting TRBD2. The CDR3 loop spans 15 amino acids. Per germline, CDR1 SEHNR and CDR2 FQNEAQ (reference sequence). Trimming removed 5 bases from V and 9 bases from J; junction bases left unmatched: 11. Here the CDR3 DNA reads TGTGCCAGCAGCCCACTAAGACTAGCGGGAGAGGCGCAGTACTTC. Encoded protein: CASSPLRLAGEAQYF.

The chain is built from TRBV7-2 and TRBJ1-2; D is perhaps TRBD1 (6 bases). CDR3 size: 17 residues. Germline lookup yields CDR1 SGHTA and CDR2 FQGNSA. The V end was cut by 1 base, the J end by 4 bases, with 19 bases between. In DNA, the CDR3 is TGTGCCAGCAGCTTAGGGGGCCGGGGGGCTAACGCCTATGGCTACACCTTC. Its translation is CASSLGGRGANAYGYTF. Based on the CDR3 plus reference TRBV7-2 and TRBJ1-2, the full variable domain is GAGVSQSPSNKVTEKGKDVELRCDPISGHTALYWYRQSLGQGLEFLIYFQGNSAPDKSGLPSDRFSAERTGGSVSTLTIQRTQQEDSAVYLCASSLGGRGANAYGYTFGSGTRLTVV.

The rearrangement uses TRBV19 and TRBJ2-7; possibly TRBD1 for D (5 bases). The CDR3 runs to 13 residues. Trimming stripped 4 bases from V and 3 bases from J, with 10 bases between. CDR1 is LNHDA, CDR2 SQIVND, per germline (reference sequence). The CDR3: CASSTVGLYEQYF. The CDR3 nucleotides are TGTGCCAGTAGTACGGTGGGGCTCTACGAGCAGTACTTC.

This rearrangement joins TRBV14 to TRBJ1-4, with a tentative D call TRBD1 (5 bases). Germline V gene data show CDR1 as SGHDN and CDR2 as FVKESK. The V and J ends lost 2 bases and 8 bases respectively, with 21 bases between them. There are 17 residues in the CDR3. The CDR3 sequence: CASSQLGQEGTGEKLFF. In nucleotides, the CDR3 is TGTGCCAGCAGCCAATTAGGCCAGGAGGGGACGGGGGAAAAACTGTTTTTT.

The chain combines TRBV10-1 with TRBJ2-1, with 7 bases matching TRBD2. Unmatched junction bases numbered 5, after V lost 4 bases and J lost 5 bases. CDR1 and CDR2 (germline): WNHNN, SYGVQD (reference sequence). The CDR3 totals 14 residues. The CDR3 loop reads CASSGGLVNNEQFF. Written as DNA, the CDR3 is TGCGCCAGCAGTGGAGGACTAGTTAACAATGAGCAGTTCTTC.

This clone occurred once. The chain recombines TRBV29-1 with TRBJ2-5, with D perhaps matching TRBD2 (6 bases). Per the germline V gene, CDR1 is SQVTM and CDR2 is ANQGSEA. The V end lost 1 base, the J end lost 3 bases, and 12 bases lay between the germline ends. This CDR3 spans 14 amino acids. The CDR3 reads CSVEGAGWEETQYF. CDR3 sequence (DNA): TGCAGCGTTGAAGGCGCGGGGTGGGAAGAGACCCAGTACTTC. Looking up the rest from reference TRBV29-1 and TRBJ2-5 gives the full variable domain: SAVISQKPSRDICQRGTSLTIQCQVDSQVTMMFWYRQQPGQSLTLIATANQGSEATYESGFVIDKFPISRPNLTFSTLTVSNMSPEDSSIYLCSVEGAGWEETQYFGPGTRLLVL.

V usage is TRBV7-9 and J usage is TRBJ1-5, with D maybe TRBD1 (5 bases). There are 13 residues in the CDR3. The V end was cut by 5 bases, the J end by 6 bases, with 11 bases between. Germline values: CDR1 SEHNR, CDR2 FQNEAQ (reference sequence). CDR3 loop: CASSRDWGQPQHF. CDR3 nucleotides: TGTGCCAGCAGCAGGGACTGGGGTCAGCCCCAGCATTTT.

The chain combines TRBV10-3 with TRBJ2-5; a possible D gene is TRBD1 (6 bases). The CDR3 runs 15 residues. Germline V gene sequence: CDR1 ENHRY, CDR2 SYGVKD. The V end lost 11 bases, the J end lost 1 base, and 20 bases lay between the germline ends. The CDR3 protein is CAAAGRGDPQETQYF. The DNA for the CDR3 is TGTGCCGCTGCCGGCAGGGGCGATCCCCAAGAGACCCAGTACTTC.

The chain links TRBV7-9 to TRBJ2-5, with TRBD2 as a possible D gene (5 bases). CDR3 size: 13 residues. V shed 3 bases and J shed 2 bases, with 7 bases lying between them. Germline V gives CDR1 SEHNR, CDR2 FQNEAQ (reference sequence). This CDR3 is CASSFPGQETQYF. Here the CDR3 DNA reads TGTGCCAGCAGCTTTCCGGGGCAAGAGACCCAGTACTTC.

The rearrangement links TRBV5-8 to TRBJ1-6; TRBD1 might be the D (5 bases). Germline-derived CDR1 and CDR2 are SGHTS and YDEGEE. CDR3 length: 15 residues. With 3 bases removed from V and 7 bases from J, the gap between germline ends came to 14 bases. CDR3 nucleotide sequence: TGTGCCAGCAGCTACGAGGCAGGGTCCAATTCACCCCTCCACTTT. Amino acid sequence: CASSYEAGSNSPLHF.

V and J are TRBV5-4 and TRBJ2-1; D is ambiguous. This CDR3 has 12 residues. Trimming left V 0 bases short and J 8 bases short, with 6 bases between. Germline-derived CDR1 and CDR2 are SGHNT and YYREEE (reference sequence). CDR3 in DNA: TGTGCCAGCAGCTTGGGGCCGTATGAGCAGTTCTTC. Residues: CASSLGPYEQFF.

This clone was seen just once. The chain has TRBV15 and TRBJ2-1; 10 bases match TRBD2. Per the germline V gene, CDR1 is LNHNV and CDR2 is YYDKDF (reference sequence). The junction had 9 bases not matched to a gene; V was cut back by 3 bases and J by 10 bases. The CDR3 sequence is 15 residues long. CDR3 sequence: CATSSVQREGLEQFF. Written as DNA, the CDR3 is TGTGCCACCAGCAGCGTGCAGCGGGAGGGCCTGGAGCAGTTCTTC.

This clone was observed a few times. CDR3 sequence (DNA): TGTGCCAGCAGTTTATTTCGGGGGGAACAAGAGACCCAGTACTTC. Protein sequence: CASSLFRGEQETQYF. The V and J genes are TRBV28 and TRBJ2-5; 7 bases map to TRBD2. The length of the CDR3 is 15 residues. The germline V gene encodes CDR1 MDHEN and CDR2 SYDVKM. The V gene end was trimmed by 1 base and the J gene end by 2 bases; junction bases not matched to a gene: 4.

The chain is built from TRBV7-3 and TRBJ2-5; D possibly corresponds to TRBD1 (6 bases). This CDR3 is built from 15 residues. From germline, CDR1 is SGHTA and CDR2 FQGTGA. V gave up 0 bases and J gave up 2 bases, with 10 bases separating them. CDR3 bases: TGTGCCAGCAGCTTAACTGGGGGCAAGCAAGAGACCCAGTACTTC. It is translated as CASSLTGGKQETQYF.

This chain uses TRBV6-1 with TRBJ2-1, with D perhaps TRBD1 (6 bases). Germline V gene sequence: CDR1 MNHNS, CDR2 SASEGT. This CDR3 is 15 amino acids long. V shed 5 bases and J shed 8 bases, with 19 bases lying between them. The CDR3 reads CASSSRPGARDEQFF. CDR3 bases: TGTGCCAGCAGTTCTAGGCCAGGGGCCCGCGATGAGCAGTTCTTC.

In this sample, this clone turned up a few times. J is TRBJ2-7 and V is TRBV4-1; no clear D. The germline V and J ends were trimmed by 1 base and 4 bases, with 14 bases remaining between them. Germline CDR1 reads MGHRA; CDR2 reads YSYEKL. This CDR3 is built from 15 residues. CDR3 nucleotides: TGCGCCAGCAGCCAAGTTGAGAGGTCGATGTACGAGCAGTACTTC. This translates into CASSQVERSMYEQYF.

J is TRBJ1-2 and V is TRBV19; 8 bases line up with TRBD1. The germline V gene has CDR1 LNHDA and CDR2 SQIVND (reference sequence). The V and J ends lost 5 bases and 12 bases, in that order; junction bases with no gene match: 17. The CDR3 runs 15 residues. For the CDR3, the DNA is TGTGCCAGTAGTCCAGGACAGGGTCCCCTGGCGGGGGACACCTTC. Its translation: CASSPGQGPLAGDTF.

This clone was seen only once. The chain employs TRBV6-5 and TRBJ2-2; the match to TRBD1 covers 8 bases. Germline V CDR1 and CDR2: MNHEY, SVGAGI. Unmatched junction bases numbered 5, after V lost 5 bases and J lost 3 bases. This CDR3 comprises 15 residues. The CDR3 spells CASSKTGADTGELFF. The CDR3, as DNA: TGTGCCAGCAGTAAGACAGGGGCGGACACCGGGGAGCTGTTTTTT.

This CDR3 reads CSVEAPDRSTDTQYF. The CDR3 DNA reads TGCAGCGTTGAGGCCCCGGACAGGAGCACAGATACGCAGTATTTT. The chain combines TRBV29-1 with TRBJ2-3; 7 nucleotides agree with TRBD1. Germline V lookup: CDR1 SQVTM, CDR2 ANQGSEA. J gave up 0 bases and V 3 bases, and 6 bases lay outside the gene matches. The CDR3 loop spans 15 amino acids.